The entry below gives a single T cell receptor (beta chain) sequence along with its context. Its antigen remains unidentified. Deletions cut 4 bases from V and 12 bases from J, with 4 bases between. The CDR3 has 10 amino acids. In germline, CDR1 is ENHRY, CDR2 SYGVKD. TCR beta CDR3 region amplification was performed from RNA transcripts. With the HTBI primer set, the TCR CDR3 went through a first round of RT-PCR. TCRdb processed the multiplex PCR reads anew with MiXCR; each CDR3 protein has one entry. In the table there are roughly 100,000 distinct CDR3 sequences, roughly 40% of which are singletons. This sample stems from a study of T cells in Graves' hyperthyroidism and ophthalmopathy. Findings of the study overall: Classification by a 13 V-J model distinguished ophthalmopathy from stable hyperthyroidism.

Patients between 18 and 65 years old had hyperthyroidism, newly diagnosed and lasting under 2 months. Lactation, pregnancy, other autoimmune disease or uncontrolled infection led to exclusion of patients. The source material was peripheral blood or thyroid tissue (not recorded which). This sequence originates from a woman aged 25 to 45 with Graves' hyperthyroidism. The chain links TRBV10-3 to TRBJ1-6; D is undetermined. As DNA, the CDR3 is TGTGCCATCAGTGGCGGACCCCTCCACTTT. It yields the protein CAISGGPLHF.